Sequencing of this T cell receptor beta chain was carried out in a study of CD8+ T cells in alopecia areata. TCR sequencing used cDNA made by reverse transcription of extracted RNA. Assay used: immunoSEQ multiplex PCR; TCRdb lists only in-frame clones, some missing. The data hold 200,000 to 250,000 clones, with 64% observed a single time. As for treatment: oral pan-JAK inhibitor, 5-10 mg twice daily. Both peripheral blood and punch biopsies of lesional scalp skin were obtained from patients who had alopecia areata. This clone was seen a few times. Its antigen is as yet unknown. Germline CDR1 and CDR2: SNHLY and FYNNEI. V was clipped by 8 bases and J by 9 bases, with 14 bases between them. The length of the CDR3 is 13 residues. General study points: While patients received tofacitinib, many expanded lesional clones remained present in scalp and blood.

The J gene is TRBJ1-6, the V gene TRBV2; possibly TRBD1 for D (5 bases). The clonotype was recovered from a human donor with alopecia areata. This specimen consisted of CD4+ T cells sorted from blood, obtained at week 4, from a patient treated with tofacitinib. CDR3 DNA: TGTGCCAGCCGGTCCCAGGGTGGTTCACCCCTCCACTTT. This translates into CASRSQGGSPLHF.